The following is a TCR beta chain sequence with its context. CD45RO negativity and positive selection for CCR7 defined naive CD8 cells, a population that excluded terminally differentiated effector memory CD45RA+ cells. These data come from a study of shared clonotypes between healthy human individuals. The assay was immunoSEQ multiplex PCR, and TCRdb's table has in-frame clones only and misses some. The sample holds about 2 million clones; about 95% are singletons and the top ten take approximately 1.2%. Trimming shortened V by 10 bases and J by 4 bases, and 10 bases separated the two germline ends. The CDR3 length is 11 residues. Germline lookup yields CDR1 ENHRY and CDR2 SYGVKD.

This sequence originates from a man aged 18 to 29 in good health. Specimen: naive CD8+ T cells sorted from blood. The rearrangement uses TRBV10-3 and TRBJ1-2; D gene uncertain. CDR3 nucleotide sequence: TGTGCCACGGAGGACCCCTATGGCTACACCTTC. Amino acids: CATEDPYGYTF.